Included here is one TCR beta chain sequence, with context. Its antigen remains unknown. Germline V gives CDR1 SGDLS, CDR2 YYNGEE. Trimming shortened V by 4 bases and J by 1 base, and 14 bases separated the two germline ends. This CDR3 spans 15 amino acids. Using its own MiXCR run on the reads, TCRdb lists one record per CDR3 protein. The table shows 830,000 or so distinct CDR3 sequences, with 30% to 35% occurring only once. This record belongs to a study of T cell repertoires in cytomegalovirus infection. Study in general: A matching HLA type, together with CMV infection, was signaled by public TCR beta signatures. Findings of the study overall: Dominant in the ex vivo response were TCR beta clonotypes restricted by HLA-C and specific for CMV. Identification of carriers of CMV plus the relevant HLA was achieved through cumulative public TCR beta family frequency.

The sequencing here drew on cultured CD8+ T cells from PBMCs, taken from culture after CMV antigen stimulation. This TCR derives from a human donor in good health (CMV status not recorded). Some clones in this sample may be carry-over from other donors' samples. The V gene is TRBV9, the J gene TRBJ1-1, with D possibly being TRBD1 (6 bases). The DNA for the CDR3 is TGTGCCAGCAGCCCATGGGGGACACCGAACACTGAAGCTTTCTTT. Translating gives CASSPWGTPNTEAFF.